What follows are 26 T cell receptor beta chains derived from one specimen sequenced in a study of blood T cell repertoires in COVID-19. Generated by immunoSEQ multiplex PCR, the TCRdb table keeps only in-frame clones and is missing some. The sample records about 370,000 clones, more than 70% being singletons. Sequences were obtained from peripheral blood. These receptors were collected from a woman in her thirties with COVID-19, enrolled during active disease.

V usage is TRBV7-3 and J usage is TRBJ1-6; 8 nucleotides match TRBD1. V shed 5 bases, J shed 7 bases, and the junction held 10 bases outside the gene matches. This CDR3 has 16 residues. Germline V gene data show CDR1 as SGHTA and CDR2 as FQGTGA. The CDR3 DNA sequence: TGTGCCAGCAGCCCCGAAGGACAGGGAACGAATTCACCCCTCCACTTT. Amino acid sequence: CASSPEGQGTNSPLHF.

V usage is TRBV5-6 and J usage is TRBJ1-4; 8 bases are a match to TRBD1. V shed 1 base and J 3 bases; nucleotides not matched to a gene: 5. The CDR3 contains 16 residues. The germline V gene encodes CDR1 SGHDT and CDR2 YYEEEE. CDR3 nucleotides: TGTGCCAGCAGCTTGCACAGGGGGAGAGCTAATGAAAAACTGTTTTTT. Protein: CASSLHRGRANEKLFF. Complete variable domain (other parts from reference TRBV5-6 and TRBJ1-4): DAGVTQSPTHLIKTRGQQVTLRCSPKSGHDTVSWYQQALGQGPQFIFQYYEEEERQRGNFPDRFSGHQFPNYSSELNVNALLLGDSALYLCASSLHRGRANEKLFFGSGTQLSVL.

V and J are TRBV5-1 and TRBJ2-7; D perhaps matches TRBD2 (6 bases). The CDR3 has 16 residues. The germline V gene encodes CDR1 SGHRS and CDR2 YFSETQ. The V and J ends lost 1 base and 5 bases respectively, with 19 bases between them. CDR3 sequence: CASSLRRGLASNEQYF. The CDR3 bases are TGCGCCAGCAGCTTGAGGAGGGGCCTTGCGAGCAACGAGCAGTACTTC.

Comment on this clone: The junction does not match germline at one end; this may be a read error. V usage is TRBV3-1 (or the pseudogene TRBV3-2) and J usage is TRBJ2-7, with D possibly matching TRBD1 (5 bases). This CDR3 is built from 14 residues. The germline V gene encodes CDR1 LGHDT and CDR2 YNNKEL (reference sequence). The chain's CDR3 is CAGSQRRGTYEQYF. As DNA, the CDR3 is TGTGCCGGCAGCCAACGTAGGGGTACCTACGAGCAGTACTTC.

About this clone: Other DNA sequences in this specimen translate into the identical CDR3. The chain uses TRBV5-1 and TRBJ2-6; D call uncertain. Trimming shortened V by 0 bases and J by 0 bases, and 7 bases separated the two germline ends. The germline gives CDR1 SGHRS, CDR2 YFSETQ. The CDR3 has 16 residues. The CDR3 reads CASSLAVSSGANVLTF. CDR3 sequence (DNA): TGCGCCAGCAGCTTGGCCGTGAGCTCTGGGGCCAACGTCCTGACTTTC.

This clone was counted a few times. The CDR3: CASSLVASGGLAKEFF. CDR3 nucleotides: TGCGCCAGCAGCTTGGTCGCTTCGGGGGGACTAGCGAAGGAGTTCTTC. The chain employs TRBV5-1 and TRBJ2-1; 10 bases are a match to TRBD2. Germline CDR1 SGHRS, CDR2 YFSETQ. The V gene end was trimmed by 0 bases and the J gene end by 14 bases; junction bases not matched to a gene: 14. This CDR3 has 16 amino acids.

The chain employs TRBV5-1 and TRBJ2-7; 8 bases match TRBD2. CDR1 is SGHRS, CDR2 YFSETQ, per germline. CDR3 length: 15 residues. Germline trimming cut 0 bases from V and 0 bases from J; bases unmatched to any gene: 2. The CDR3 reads CASSLGSGISYEQYF. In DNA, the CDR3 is TGCGCCAGCAGCTTGGGTAGCGGGATCTCCTACGAGCAGTACTTC.

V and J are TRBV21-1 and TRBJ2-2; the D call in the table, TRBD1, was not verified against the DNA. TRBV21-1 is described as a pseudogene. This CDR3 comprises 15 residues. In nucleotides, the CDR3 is TGTGCCAGCAGCCCTCAGGGGGATAGCACCGGGGAGCTGTTTTTT. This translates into CASSPQGDSTGELFF.

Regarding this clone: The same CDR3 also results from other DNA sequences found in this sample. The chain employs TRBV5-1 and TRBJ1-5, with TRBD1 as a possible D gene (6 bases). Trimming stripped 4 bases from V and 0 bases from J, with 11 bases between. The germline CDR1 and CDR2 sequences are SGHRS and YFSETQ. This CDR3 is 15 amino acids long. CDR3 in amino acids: CASSLQGDSNQPQHF. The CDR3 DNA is TGCGCCAGCAGCCTACAGGGCGATAGCAATCAGCCCCAGCATTTT.

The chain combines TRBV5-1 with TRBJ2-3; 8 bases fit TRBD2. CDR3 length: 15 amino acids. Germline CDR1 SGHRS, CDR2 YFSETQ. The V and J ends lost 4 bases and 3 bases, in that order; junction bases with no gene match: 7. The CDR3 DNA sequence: TGCGCCAGCAGCCCAGCGGGAGAGGAGACAGATACGCAGTATTTT. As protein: CASSPAGEETDTQYF.

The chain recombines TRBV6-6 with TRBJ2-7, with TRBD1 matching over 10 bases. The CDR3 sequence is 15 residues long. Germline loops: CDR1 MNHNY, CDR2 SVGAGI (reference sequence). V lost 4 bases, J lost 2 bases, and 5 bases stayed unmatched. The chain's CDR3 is CASSSGTGDPYEQYF. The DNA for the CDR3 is TGTGCCAGCAGTTCGGGGACAGGGGATCCCTACGAGCAGTACTTC.

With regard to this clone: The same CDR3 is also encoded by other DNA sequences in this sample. The CDR3 DNA reads TGTGCCAGCAGCTTAGGGACAGGGTCAGAGACCCAGTACTTC. Protein sequence: CASSLGTGSETQYF. This rearrangement joins TRBV7-2 to TRBJ2-5; 8 bases line up with TRBD1. The junction had 2 bases not matched to a gene; V was cut back by 1 base and J by 4 bases. Germline loops: CDR1 SGHTA, CDR2 FQGNSA. This CDR3 spans 14 amino acids.

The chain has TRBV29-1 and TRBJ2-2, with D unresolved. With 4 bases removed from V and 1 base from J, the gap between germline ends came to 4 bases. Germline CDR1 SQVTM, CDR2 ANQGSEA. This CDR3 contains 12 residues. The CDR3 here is CSVGQNTGELFF. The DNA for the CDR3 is TGCAGCGTTGGGCAGAACACCGGGGAGCTGTTTTTT.

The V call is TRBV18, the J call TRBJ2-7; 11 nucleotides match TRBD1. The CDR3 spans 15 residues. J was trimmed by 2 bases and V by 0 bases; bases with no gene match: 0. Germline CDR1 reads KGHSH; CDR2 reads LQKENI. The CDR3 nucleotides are TGTGCCAGCTCACCACCGGACAGGGGGCCCTACGAGCAGTACTTC. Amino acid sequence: CASSPPDRGPYEQYF.

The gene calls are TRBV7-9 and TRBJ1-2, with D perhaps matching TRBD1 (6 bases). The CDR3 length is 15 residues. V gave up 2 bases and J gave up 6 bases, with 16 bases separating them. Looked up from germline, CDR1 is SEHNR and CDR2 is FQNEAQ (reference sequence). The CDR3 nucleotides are TGTGCCAGCAGCTTATTCGGGGCAGGGGAACATGGCTACACCTTC. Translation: CASSLFGAGEHGYTF. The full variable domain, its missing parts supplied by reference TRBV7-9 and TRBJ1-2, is DTGVSQNPRHKITKRGQNVTFRCDPISEHNRLYWYRQTLGQGPEFLTYFQNEAQLEKSRLLSDRFSAERPKGSFSTLEIQRTEQGDSAMYLCASSLFGAGEHGYTFGSGTRLTVV.

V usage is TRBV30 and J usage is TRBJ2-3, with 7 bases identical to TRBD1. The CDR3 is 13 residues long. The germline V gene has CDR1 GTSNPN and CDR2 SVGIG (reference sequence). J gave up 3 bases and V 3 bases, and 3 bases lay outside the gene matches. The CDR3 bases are TGTGCCTGGAGCACGACAGGGACAGATACGCAGTATTTT. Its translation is CAWSTTGTDTQYF.

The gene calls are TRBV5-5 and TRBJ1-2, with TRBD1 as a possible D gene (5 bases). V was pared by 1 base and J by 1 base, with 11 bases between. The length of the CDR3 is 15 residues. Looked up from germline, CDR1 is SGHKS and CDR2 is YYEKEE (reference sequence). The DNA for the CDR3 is TGTGCCAGCAGCTTGCTCAGGGCCTTTAACTATGGCTACACCTTC. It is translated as CASSLLRAFNYGYTF.

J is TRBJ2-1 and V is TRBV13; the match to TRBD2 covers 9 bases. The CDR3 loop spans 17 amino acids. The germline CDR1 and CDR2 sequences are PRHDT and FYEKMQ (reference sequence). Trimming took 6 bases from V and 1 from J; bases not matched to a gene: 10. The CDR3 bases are TGTGCCAGCAGTTCTGGTAGCGGGAGACCGTCCTACAATGAGCAGTTCTTC. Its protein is CASSSGSGRPSYNEQFF.

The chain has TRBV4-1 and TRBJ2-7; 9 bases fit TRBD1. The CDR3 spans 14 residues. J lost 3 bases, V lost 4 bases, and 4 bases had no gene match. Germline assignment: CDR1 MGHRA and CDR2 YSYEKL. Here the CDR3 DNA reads TGCGCCAGCAGCCGCACAGGGGGCGTCTACGAGCAGTACTTC. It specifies CASSRTGGVYEQYF.

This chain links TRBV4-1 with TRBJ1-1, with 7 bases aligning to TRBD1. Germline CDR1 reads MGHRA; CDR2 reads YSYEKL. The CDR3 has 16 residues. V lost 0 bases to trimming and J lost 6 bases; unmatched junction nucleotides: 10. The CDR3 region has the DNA TGCGCCAGCAGCCAAGATCATCACAGGGGTATCCCTGAAGCTTTCTTT. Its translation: CASSQDHHRGIPEAFF.

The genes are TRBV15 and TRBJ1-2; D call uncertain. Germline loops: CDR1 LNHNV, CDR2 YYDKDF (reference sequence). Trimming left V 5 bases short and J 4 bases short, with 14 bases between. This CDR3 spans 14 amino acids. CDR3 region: CATSPPGEFYGYTF. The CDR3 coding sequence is TGTGCCACCAGCCCCCCGGGAGAATTCTATGGCTACACCTTC.

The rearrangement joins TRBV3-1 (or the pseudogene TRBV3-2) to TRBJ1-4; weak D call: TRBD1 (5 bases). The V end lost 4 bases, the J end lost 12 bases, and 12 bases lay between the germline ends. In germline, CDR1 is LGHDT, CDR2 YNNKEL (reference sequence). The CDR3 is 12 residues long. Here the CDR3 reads CASSRKTRELFF. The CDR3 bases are TGTGCCAGCAGCCGAAAAACCAGGGAACTGTTTTTT.

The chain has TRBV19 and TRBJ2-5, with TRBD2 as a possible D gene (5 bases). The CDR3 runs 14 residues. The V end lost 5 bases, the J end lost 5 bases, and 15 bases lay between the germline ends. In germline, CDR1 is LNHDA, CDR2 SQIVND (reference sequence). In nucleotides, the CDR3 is TGTGCCAGTAGTTCCCACTCCGGGATGGAGACCCAGTACTTC. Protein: CASSSHSGMETQYF.

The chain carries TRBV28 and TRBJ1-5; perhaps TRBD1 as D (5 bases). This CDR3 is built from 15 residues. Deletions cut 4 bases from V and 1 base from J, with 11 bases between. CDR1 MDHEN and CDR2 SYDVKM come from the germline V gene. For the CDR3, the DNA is TGTGCCAGCAGTTCTCAGGGAGGGAGCAATCAGCCCCAGCATTTT. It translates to CASSSQGGSNQPQHF.

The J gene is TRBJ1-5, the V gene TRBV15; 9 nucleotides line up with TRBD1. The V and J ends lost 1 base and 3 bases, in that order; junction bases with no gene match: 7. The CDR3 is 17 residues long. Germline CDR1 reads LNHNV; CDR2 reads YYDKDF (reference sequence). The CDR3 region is CATSRGTGTGYNQPQHF. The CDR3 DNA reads TGTGCCACCAGCAGAGGCACCGGGACAGGGTACAATCAGCCCCAGCATTTT.

CDR3 sequence (DNA): TGTGCCACCAGTCATCGGGGACTAGCGGGACCAGATACGCAGTATTTT. It encodes CATSHRGLAGPDTQYF. The gene calls are TRBV24-1 and TRBJ2-3, with 13 bases fitting TRBD2. Trimming removed 6 bases from V and 4 bases from J; junction bases left unmatched: 6. The CDR3 length is 16 residues. The V gene's germline CDR1 is KGHDR and CDR2 SFDVKD.